The 26 T cell receptor beta chains below all came from one sample that was sequenced in a study of blood T cells in healthy people across ages. Sample-barcoded 5' priming and a J-beta primer mix drove a second PCR of about 6 to 12 cycles. Via MiXCR, TCRdb re-called the 5' RACE reads, giving one row per CDR3 protein. The sample consists of about 680,000 distinct CDR3 sequences, 45% to 50% of them appearing once. What was sequenced was blood. These receptors were taken from a woman aged 55 to 70 in good health.

This clonotype has more than one count but fewer than ten. The genes are TRBV29-1 and TRBJ2-5; D is unclear. Germline CDR1 is SQVTM and CDR2 is ANQGSEA. The CDR3 runs to 13 residues. The ends were cut back, 4 bases at V and 1 base at J, with 10 bases in the middle. The CDR3: CSVGWGIQETQYF. CDR3 nucleotides: TGCAGCGTTGGATGGGGAATCCAAGAGACCCAGTACTTC.

The chain recombines TRBV20-1 with TRBJ2-5, with D unclear. The ends were cut back, 6 bases at V and 1 base at J, with 9 bases in the middle. The germline gives CDR1 DFQATT, CDR2 SNEGSKA (reference sequence). This CDR3 has 12 residues. CDR3 DNA sequence: TGCAGTGCCCCCCGGCTCCAAGAGACCCAGTACTTC. The encoded protein is CSAPRLQETQYF.

This clonotype was picked up a small number of times. V gene TRBV25-1 combines with J gene TRBJ2-7; TRBD1 agrees at 8 bases. The CDR3 sequence is 16 residues long. The junction had 14 bases not matched to a gene; V was cut back by 8 bases and J by 2 bases. Germline assignment: CDR1 MGHDK and CDR2 SYGVNS. CDR3 sequence: CASRSMRDRYTYEQYF. The CDR3 DNA follows: TGTGCCAGCCGTTCCATGCGGGACAGGTACACCTACGAGCAGTACTTC.

This chain connects TRBV3-1 to TRBJ2-3, with D tentatively TRBD2 (6 bases). Germline V gives CDR1 LGHDT, CDR2 YNNKEL (reference sequence). The germline V and J ends were trimmed by 4 bases and 0 bases, with 17 bases remaining between them. The CDR3 has 17 residues. CDR3 bases: TGTGCCAGCAGCCCCGCACGAGGTAGCGGTAGCACAGATACGCAGTATTTT. Translated: CASSPARGSGSTDTQYF.

This clonotype was recorded only once. The rearrangement joins TRBV30 to TRBJ2-1; D is possibly TRBD2 (6 bases). The CDR3 is made up of 13 amino acids. Germline V lookup: CDR1 GTSNPN, CDR2 SVGIG (reference sequence). Deletions cut 0 bases from V and 10 bases from J, with 13 bases between. CDR3 in DNA: TGTGCCTGGAGTGTACTAGTGGGGGGAGAGCAGTTCTTC. Amino acids: CAWSVLVGGEQFF.

The chain employs TRBV28 and TRBJ1-2; D is possibly TRBD1 (6 bases). This CDR3 has 15 residues. Trimming removed 6 bases at V and 2 bases at J, with 16 bases between. CDR1 MDHEN and CDR2 SYDVKM come from the germline V gene. CDR3 sequence reads: CASSSRGGMNYGYTF. The CDR3 DNA reads TGTGCCAGCAGCTCGAGGGGGGGGATGAACTATGGCTACACCTTC.

The V and J genes are TRBV5-1 and TRBJ2-1; 14 nucleotides line up with TRBD2. Germline assignment: CDR1 SGHRS and CDR2 YFSETQ. CDR3 length: 16 residues. V was pared by 4 bases and J by 6 bases, with 6 bases of the junction left unmatched. For the CDR3, the DNA is TGCGCCAGCAGCAAGGGACTAGCGGGAGCTAGCAATGAGCAGTTCTTC. The encoded protein is CASSKGLAGASNEQFF.

There are a few counts of this clonotype. This rearrangement joins TRBV6-2 or TRBV6-3 to TRBJ2-4; maybe TRBD2 (6 bases). Per the germline V gene, CDR1 is MNHEY and CDR2 is SVGEGT. Trimming cost V 5 bases and J 12 bases, with 11 bases left between them. This CDR3 contains 11 residues. CDR3 region: CASSRPGGQYF. In DNA form, the CDR3 reads TGTGCCAGCAGTCGACCCGGGGGTCAGTACTTC.

The V gene is TRBV28, the J gene TRBJ2-7; D may match TRBD1 or TRBD2 (5 bases each). V lost 4 bases and J lost 0, with 16 bases in between. Germline CDR1 reads MDHEN; CDR2 reads SYDVKM. The CDR3 loop spans 16 amino acids. The CDR3 sequence is CASSWGSGTSSYEQYF. Here the CDR3 DNA reads TGTGCCAGCAGTTGGGGCAGCGGTACGAGCTCCTACGAGCAGTACTTC.

This clonotype has ten or more counts. J is TRBJ2-5 and V is TRBV28; D gene unclear. Germline-derived CDR1 and CDR2 are MDHEN and SYDVKM. Between the trimmed V and J ends, which lost 4 bases and 5 bases, there was a span of 8 bases. The CDR3 has 12 amino acids. CDR3 nucleotides: TGTGCCAGCAGTTCCCGTGCGGAGACCCAGTACTTC. Translating it yields CASSSRAETQYF.

This chain connects TRBV7-9 to TRBJ1-1; D perhaps matches TRBD1 (6 bases). The CDR3 length is 17 residues. V was cut by 1 base and J by 1 base, with 16 bases left in between. The germline V gene has CDR1 SEHNR and CDR2 FQNEAQ (reference sequence). CDR3: CASSLVPGRQANTEAFF. CDR3 DNA: TGTGCCAGCAGCTTAGTGCCCGGCCGACAGGCGAACACTGAAGCTTTCTTT.

A few counts support this clonotype. This rearrangement joins TRBV20-1 to TRBJ2-7, with 12 bases fitting TRBD2. Losses at the gene ends were 2 bases for V and 2 bases for J; bases not matched to a gene: 7. CDR3 length equals 16 residues. Germline lookup yields CDR1 DFQATT and CDR2 SNEGSKA (reference sequence). The DNA for the CDR3 is TGCAGTGCTAGACTCCGGACTAGCGGGATCGCCTACGAGCAGTACTTC. Amino acids: CSARLRTSGIAYEQYF.

This chain joins TRBV7-2 and TRBJ2-4; 8 nucleotides align to TRBD1. Germline-derived CDR1 and CDR2 are SGHTA and FQGNSA. J was trimmed by 8 bases and V by 5 bases; bases with no gene match: 5. This CDR3 has 13 residues. The CDR3 bases are TGTGCCAGCAGCGTAAACAGGGGGGACATTCAGTACTTC. It codes for CASSVNRGDIQYF.

This clonotype came up a few times. V usage is TRBV9 and J usage is TRBJ2-7, with TRBD2 matching 8 bases. The CDR3 covers 15 residues. V lost 1 base to trimming and J lost 2 bases; unmatched junction nucleotides: 5. Germline-derived CDR1 and CDR2 are SGDLS and YYNGEE. The CDR3 sequence is CASSVQAGDTYEQYF. CDR3 nucleotides: TGTGCCAGCAGCGTACAAGCGGGAGATACCTACGAGCAGTACTTC. Drawing the rest from reference TRBV9 and TRBJ2-7, the complete variable domain is DSGVTQTPKHLITATGQRVTLRCSPRSGDLSVYWYQQSLDQGLQFLIQYYNGEERAKGNILERFSAQQFPDLHSELNLSSLELGDSALYFCASSVQAGDTYEQYFGPGTRLTVT.

J is TRBJ2-3 and V is TRBV30, with TRBD1 identical over 7 bases. Germline-derived CDR1 and CDR2 are GTSNPN and SVGIG (reference sequence). V lost 4 bases and J lost 0; bases outside the gene matches: 4. This CDR3 has 14 residues. CDR3 in amino acids: CAWIPTGSTDTQYF. In DNA form, the CDR3 reads TGTGCCTGGATACCGACAGGGAGCACAGATACGCAGTATTTT.

CDR3 bases: TGTGCCAGCAGCTTTGGGGGGGACTTTAGGACCCAGTACTTC. Translated: CASSFGGDFRTQYF. V is TRBV7-2 and J is TRBJ2-5; 7 nucleotides align to TRBD2. V lost 3 bases to trimming and J lost 7 bases; unmatched junction nucleotides: 8. CDR3 size: 14 residues. The germline V gene encodes CDR1 SGHTA and CDR2 FQGNSA.

The CDR3: CASSFVKAETQYF. CDR3 sequence (DNA): TGTGCCAGCAGCTTTGTCAAGGCGGAGACCCAGTACTTC. The chain is built from TRBV7-2 and TRBJ2-5; no clear D gene. The germline V gene has CDR1 SGHTA and CDR2 FQGNSA. V was trimmed by 3 bases and J by 5 bases, leaving 10 bases between them. The length of the CDR3 is 13 residues. The full variable domain, in which reference TRBV7-2 and TRBJ2-5 provide the parts outside the CDR3, is GAGVSQSPSNKVTEKGKDVELRCDPISGHTALYWYRQSLGQGLEFLIYFQGNSAPDKSGLPSDRFSAERTGGSVSTLTIQRTQQEDSAVYLCASSFVKAETQYFGPGTRLLVL.

V usage is TRBV5-1 and J usage is TRBJ2-3; D might be TRBD2 (7 bases). Germline assignment: CDR1 SGHRS and CDR2 YFSETQ. The V end lost 2 bases, the J end lost 5 bases, and 12 bases lay between the germline ends. The CDR3 sequence is 14 residues long. The CDR3 protein is CASSLGGGEDTQYF. In DNA, the CDR3 is TGCGCCAGCAGCTTAGGGGGAGGGGAAGATACGCAGTATTTT.

This rearrangement joins TRBV4-2 to TRBJ2-1, with a tentative D call TRBD2 (6 bases). Germline CDR1 LGHNA, CDR2 YNFKEQ. The V gene lost 2 bases and the J gene lost 0 bases, with 11 bases spanning the gap. The length of the CDR3 is 16 residues. CDR3 nucleotides: TGTGCCAGCAGCCAACCCAGCGGGTCCTCCTACAATGAGCAGTTCTTC. Encoded protein: CASSQPSGSSYNEQFF.

The chain joins TRBV6-2 or TRBV6-3 to TRBJ1-1, with TRBD1 identical over 7 bases. The V gene's germline CDR1 is MNHEY and CDR2 SVGEGT. The ends lost 6 bases at V and 0 bases at J; junction bases unmatched: 4. The CDR3 covers 14 residues. This CDR3 reads CASRDGTVNTEAFF. DNA of the CDR3: TGTGCCAGCAGAGACGGGACAGTGAACACTGAAGCTTTCTTT.

The chain combines TRBV2 with TRBJ2-5, with unresolved D. The end of the DNA fits TRBJ2-7 better, so the J call may be wrong. This CDR3 contains 16 residues. From germline, CDR1 is SNHLY and CDR2 FYNNEI. The CDR3 bases are TGTGCCAGCAGTGAACCGACGGTAATAGCTAAGTACGAGCAGTACTTC. It codes for CASSEPTVIAKYEQYF.

This clonotype was detected a few times. The chain combines TRBV5-1 with TRBJ2-7; D gene ambiguous. This CDR3 has 13 residues. Germline V lookup: CDR1 SGHRS, CDR2 YFSETQ. V dropped 3 bases and J dropped 2 bases, with 9 bases sitting between them. Here the CDR3 DNA reads TGCGCCAGCAGCTATGCCGAAGCCTACGAGCAGTACTTC. Encoded protein: CASSYAEAYEQYF.

In its sample, this clonotype was seen a few times. V is TRBV7-2 and J is TRBJ1-1; possibly TRBD1 for D (5 bases). CDR1 is SGHTA and CDR2 is FQGNSA in the germline V gene. The V end lost 5 bases, the J end lost 2 bases, and 12 bases lay between the germline ends. The CDR3 contains 14 residues. The CDR3 region has the DNA TGTGCCAGCAGCCAGGGCCGGGTTAACACTGAAGCTTTCTTT. Amino acid sequence: CASSQGRVNTEAFF.

The chain has TRBV18 and TRBJ1-2; no clear D gene. The ends were cut back, 3 bases at V and 5 bases at J, with 10 bases in the middle. Germline V gives CDR1 KGHSH, CDR2 LQKENI. CDR3 length equals 13 residues. In DNA, the CDR3 is TGTGCCAGCTCACCCACTGCTGGGTATGGCTACACCTTC. This codes for CASSPTAGYGYTF.

This clonotype was observed a few times. This sequence joins TRBV29-1 and TRBJ2-2; weak D call: TRBD1 (7 bases). Germline V gene data show CDR1 as SQVTM and CDR2 as ANQGSEA. The CDR3 is made up of 13 amino acids. V was pared by 5 bases and J by 7 bases, with 14 bases between. This chain's CDR3 is CSVLEGAIGELFF. Written as DNA, the CDR3 is TGCAGCGTTTTGGAGGGGGCAATCGGGGAGCTGTTTTTT.

CDR3: CASSARQGENEQFF. In DNA, the CDR3 is TGTGCCAGCAGTGCTCGGCAGGGGGAAAATGAGCAGTTCTTC. J is TRBJ2-1 and V is TRBV2, with TRBD1 matching 7 bases. CDR1 and CDR2 (germline): SNHLY, FYNNEI. J gave up 7 bases and V 4 bases, and 7 bases lay outside the gene matches. This CDR3 contains 14 residues. Using reference TRBV2 and TRBJ2-1 for the parts outside the CDR3, the full variable domain is EPEVTQTPSHQVTQMGQEVILRCVPISNHLYFYWYRQILGQKVEFLVSFYNNEISEKSEIFDDQFSVERPDGSNFTLKIRSTKLEDSAMYFCASSARQGENEQFFGPGTRLTVL.